The next 24 T cell receptor beta chains were all read from a single sample in a study of OX40 agonist ivuxolimab in advanced cancers. Sequencing was performed with immunoSEQ multiplex PCR; in TCRdb, only in-frame clones are kept and a portion is missing. The sample shows approximately 70,000 clones, around 83% of them seen only once. Sequenced here: CD4+ or CD8+ T cells sorted from blood, sampled in a trial of the OX40 agonist ivuxolimab. Receptor source: an adult with an advanced solid tumor such as melanoma, head and neck, liver or kidney cancer.

The chain employs TRBV6-6 and TRBJ1-3, with D hard to call. V lost 5 bases and J lost 0, with 11 bases in between. The CDR3 length is 15 residues. CDR1 MNHNY and CDR2 SVGAGI come from the germline V gene (reference sequence). The CDR3 DNA reads as TGTGCCAGCAGTATGGCATCCCGCTCTGGAAACACCATATATTTT. Translating it yields CASSMASRSGNTIYF.

This clone was observed once. This specimen includes other DNA sequences encoding the same CDR3. The chain recombines TRBV13 with TRBJ1-6, with 9 bases lining up with TRBD1. CDR1 and CDR2 from the germline V gene are PRHDT and FYEKMQ (reference sequence). The junction had 2 bases not matched to a gene; V was cut back by 4 bases and J by 4 bases. This CDR3 has 15 amino acids. CDR3 region: CASSSGQGYNSPLHF. CDR3 nucleotides: TGTGCCAGCAGCTCGGGACAGGGTTATAATTCACCCCTCCACTTT.

The J gene is TRBJ1-3, the V gene TRBV30; D unresolved. Germline CDR1 and CDR2: GTSNPN and SVGIG (reference sequence). Trimming left V 7 bases short and J 4 bases short, with 17 bases between. The CDR3 contains 14 residues. This CDR3 reads CAFDKWARGNTIYF. The CDR3 nucleotides are TGTGCCTTCGATAAGTGGGCGCGGGGAAACACCATATATTTT.

This clone has a single count. The chain couples TRBV16 to TRBJ1-1; TRBD1 is a possible D gene (5 bases). Trimming took off 0 bases at V and 3 bases at J, with 11 bases between the two ends. The CDR3 spans 15 residues. Germline V gene data show CDR1 as KGHSY and CDR2 as FQNENV. For the CDR3, the DNA is TGTGCCAGCAGCCAATCCAAGCAGGGCCACACTGAAGCTTTCTTT. It translates to CASSQSKQGHTEAFF.

This clone has a handful of counts. V usage is TRBV7-2 and J usage is TRBJ2-4, with D possibly being TRBD2 (7 bases). In germline, CDR1 is SGHTA, CDR2 FQGNSA. The length of the CDR3 is 14 residues. V gave up 4 bases and J gave up 8 bases, with 15 bases separating them. The CDR3 reads CASSSQGGGDIQYF. Here the CDR3 DNA reads TGTGCCAGCAGCTCACAGGGAGGGGGGGACATTCAGTACTTC.

This chain joins TRBV18 and TRBJ2-2; no firm D call. The V and J ends lost 3 bases and 0 bases respectively, with 8 bases between them. The CDR3 has 15 residues. The germline gives CDR1 KGHSH, CDR2 LQKENI. The CDR3 reads CASSPGLTNTGELFF. The CDR3 region has the DNA TGTGCCAGCTCACCGGGTCTAACGAACACCGGGGAGCTGTTTTTT.

V and J are TRBV4-2 and TRBJ1-5, with D possibly TRBD1 on 6 matching bases. V was pared by 4 bases and J by 2 bases, with 12 bases between. Germline V lookup: CDR1 LGHNA, CDR2 YNFKEQ. The CDR3 contains 15 residues. The CDR3 region has the DNA TGTGCCAGCAGCCTCGACAGGAGCGGCAATCAGCCCCAGCATTTT. This codes for CASSLDRSGNQPQHF.

This clone was seen a few times. V usage is TRBV29-1 and J usage is TRBJ2-5; TRBD2 is a possible D gene (6 bases). Germline lookup yields CDR1 SQVTM and CDR2 ANQGSEA. Trimming left V 2 bases short and J 7 bases short, with 14 bases between. This CDR3 is built from 13 residues. The CDR3 nucleotides read TGCAGCGTTGAAATGGGGGGATTTCGGACCCAGTACTTC. Translation: CSVEMGGFRTQYF.

The chain couples TRBV5-4 to TRBJ2-7; 11 bases line up with TRBD2. Germline V lookup: CDR1 SGHNT, CDR2 YYREEE (reference sequence). Losses at the gene ends were 4 bases for V and 6 bases for J; bases not matched to a gene: 12. The length of the CDR3 is 16 residues. As DNA, the CDR3 is TGTGCCAGCAGCCCCACACTAGCGGGAGTTAACTCCGAGCAGTACTTC. Its protein is CASSPTLAGVNSEQYF.

The genes are TRBV25-1 and TRBJ2-7; tentatively, D is TRBD1 (5 bases). The CDR3 runs to 12 residues. CDR1 and CDR2 from the germline V gene are MGHDK and SYGVNS. The V gene lost 5 bases and the J gene lost 3 bases, with 8 bases spanning the gap. CDR3 coding DNA: TGTGCCAGCAGTCCCGACAGCTACGAGCAGTACTTC. Amino acid sequence: CASSPDSYEQYF.

J is TRBJ1-2 and V is TRBV10-2; 7 bases align to TRBD1. From germline, CDR1 is WSHSY and CDR2 SAAADI. The CDR3 extends over 16 amino acids. The V segment lost 3 bases and the J segment 8 bases; nucleotides outside the gene matches: 15. The CDR3 is CASSEKGGGGWGGYTF. The CDR3 coding sequence is TGCGCCAGCAGTGAAAAAGGGGGCGGAGGATGGGGAGGCTACACCTTC.

This clone has a single count. CDR3 in amino acids: CASSLGAIYGYTF. In DNA, the CDR3 is TGTGCCAGCAGCTTGGGGGCTATCTATGGCTACACCTTC. This chain uses TRBV7-9 with TRBJ1-2, with D possibly matching TRBD1 (6 bases). The ends were cut back, 3 bases at V and 4 bases at J, with 9 bases in the middle. CDR3 size: 13 residues. In germline, CDR1 is SEHNR, CDR2 FQNEAQ (reference sequence). Drawing the rest from reference TRBV7-9 and TRBJ1-2, the complete variable domain is DTGVSQNPRHKITKRGQNVTFRCDPISEHNRLYWYRQTLGQGPEFLTYFQNEAQLEKSRLLSDRFSAERPKGSFSTLEIQRTEQGDSAMYLCASSLGAIYGYTFGSGTRLTVV.

This rearrangement joins TRBV2 to TRBJ1-6; 7 bases line up with TRBD1. Unmatched junction bases numbered 10, after V lost 8 bases and J lost 9 bases. The CDR3 is 14 residues long. Germline loops: CDR1 SNHLY, CDR2 FYNNEI. CDR3 in amino acids: CASGLTGSISPLHF. The CDR3 DNA sequence: TGTGCCAGCGGTTTGACAGGGAGTATTTCACCCCTCCACTTT. The whole variable domain, remainder taken from reference TRBV2 and TRBJ1-6, is EPEVTQTPSHQVTQMGQEVILRCVPISNHLYFYWYRQILGQKVEFLVSFYNNEISEKSEIFDDQFSVERPDGSNFTLKIRSTKLEDSAMYFCASGLTGSISPLHFGNGTRLTVT.

This clone was seen only a few times. The chain couples TRBV19 to TRBJ2-1; the D gene is possibly TRBD2 (7 bases). The CDR3 extends over 16 amino acids. The V end was cut by 3 bases, the J end by 1 base, with 13 bases between. Germline loops: CDR1 LNHDA, CDR2 SQIVND (reference sequence). In nucleotides, the CDR3 is TGTGCCAGTAGTATTTTAGAGGGGGGGTCCTACAATGAGCAGTTCTTC. As protein: CASSILEGGSYNEQFF.

Only one count was recorded for this clone. This sequence joins TRBV7-2 and TRBJ1-3; no clear D gene. Germline V gene sequence: CDR1 SGHTA, CDR2 FQGNSA. This CDR3 is built from 15 residues. V lost 5 bases and J lost 0, with 11 bases in between. CDR3: CASSPAIGSGNTIYF. CDR3 nucleotide sequence: TGTGCCAGCAGCCCCGCCATAGGCTCTGGAAACACCATATATTTT. Full variable domain (rest looked up from reference TRBV7-2 and TRBJ1-3): GAGVSQSPSNKVTEKGKDVELRCDPISGHTALYWYRQSLGQGLEFLIYFQGNSAPDKSGLPSDRFSAERTGGSVSTLTIQRTQQEDSAVYLCASSPAIGSGNTIYFGEGSWLTVV.

The chain is built from TRBV19 and TRBJ1-5; TRBD1 is a possible D gene (5 bases). V dropped 5 bases and J dropped 2 bases, with 13 bases sitting between them. CDR1 LNHDA and CDR2 SQIVND come from the germline V gene (reference sequence). The CDR3 has 15 residues. The CDR3 loop reads CASSLGPRGNQPQHF. The CDR3 nucleotides are TGTGCCAGTAGTCTGGGACCGAGGGGCAATCAGCCCCAGCATTTT.

CDR3 protein: CASSWTSGNEQFF. The CDR3, as DNA: TGTGCCAGCAGCTGGACTAGCGGGAATGAGCAGTTCTTC. The chain joins TRBV7-9 to TRBJ2-1; TRBD2 matches 11 bases. The CDR3 has 13 amino acids. CDR1 and CDR2 from the germline V gene are SEHNR and FQNEAQ (reference sequence). With V trimmed by 4 bases and J by 7 bases, 0 bases remained unmatched.

The CDR3 nucleotides read TGTGCCAGCAGTTTATCTCCGGGGACCACAGATACGCAGTATTTT. Protein sequence: CASSLSPGTTDTQYF. This chain links TRBV27 with TRBJ2-3; the D call may be TRBD1 or TRBD2 (5 bases each). CDR3 length equals 15 residues. The germline V gene encodes CDR1 MNHEY and CDR2 SMNVEV (reference sequence). Trimming removed 0 bases from V and 2 bases from J, with 9 bases in between.

This clone was seen a single time. V is TRBV5-1 and J is TRBJ1-3; weak D call: TRBD1 (6 bases). The CDR3 is 15 residues long. Germline V gene sequence: CDR1 SGHRS, CDR2 YFSETQ. V lost 4 bases and J lost 8, with 19 bases in between. The CDR3 nucleotides are TGCGCCAGCAGCATGGGTGGCAGGGGAGTGGACACCATATATTTT. Protein sequence: CASSMGGRGVDTIYF.

The chain is built from TRBV5-6 and TRBJ1-5; 10 bases map to TRBD1. CDR1 and CDR2 from the germline V gene are SGHDT and YYEEEE. Trimming took 0 bases from V and 5 from J; bases not matched to a gene: 2. This CDR3 comprises 15 residues. CDR3 DNA: TGTGCCAGCAGCTTGGCGGACAGGGGGTATCAGCCCCAGCATTTT. It specifies CASSLADRGYQPQHF.

The chain is built from TRBV5-1 and TRBJ1-2; D not resolved. The CDR3 is made up of 15 amino acids. V dropped 0 bases and J dropped 0 bases, with 9 bases sitting between them. Germline assignment: CDR1 SGHRS and CDR2 YFSETQ. The CDR3 DNA is TGCGCCAGCAGCTTGGGGCCGACCGCTAACTATGGCTACACCTTC. This translates into CASSLGPTANYGYTF.

Concerning this clone itself: Here the CDR3 omits its conserved ending phenylalanine or tryptophan, so a read error is the likely source. The chain recombines TRBV28 with TRBJ1-2, with 7 bases fitting TRBD1. The V and J ends lost 1 base and 2 bases, in that order; junction bases with no gene match: 4. The length of the CDR3 is 15 residues. Per germline, CDR1 MDHEN and CDR2 SYDVKM. The CDR3 DNA sequence: TGTGCCAGCAGTTTATATAGGGGGCAAAACTATGGCTACACCTCC. This gives the protein CASSLYRGQNYGYTS.

This sequence joins TRBV5-4 and TRBJ1-2; D is unclear. Germline values: CDR1 SGHNT, CDR2 YYREEE (reference sequence). The CDR3 extends over 12 amino acids. V dropped 1 base and J dropped 6 bases, with 7 bases sitting between them. Here the CDR3 DNA reads TGTGCCAGCAGCTTGAACGTCAATGGCTACACCTTC. It yields the protein CASSLNVNGYTF.

The chain is built from TRBV6-1 and TRBJ2-7, with a tentative D call TRBD2 (7 bases). Trimming left V 8 bases short and J 5 bases short, with 22 bases between. CDR3 length: 15 residues. The germline CDR1 and CDR2 sequences are MNHNS and SASEGT. Here the CDR3 reads CASRLGGAHENEQYV. DNA for the CDR3: TGTGCCAGCCGGCTGGGGGGGGCCCATGAAAACGAGCAGTACGTC.